Below, one T cell receptor beta chain is given with its context. What this receptor recognizes is not known. No base quality values were provided; no much bigger clone lies one nucleotide off. The data are from a study of shared T cell receptors in the human thymus (dated by TCRdb to the early 2020s). Context from the whole study: The study investigated the way shared, self-reactive T-cell receptor alpha chains are produced in the human thymus.

The germline V gene encodes CDR1 SGHAT and CDR2 FQNNGV. From cysteine to phenylalanine, the CDR3 is 12 amino acids long. The kept DNA is CDR3 alone, 36 bases in frame from the first base. Cut back by 8 bases and 3 bases, the V and J ends lie 10 bases apart. The method was the immunoSEQ multiplex PCR assay. This immuneACCESS table, as held by TCRdb, lists in-frame sequences with V and J called but not all clones. Of the missing ones, under half trace to an unresolved V gene in checked studies; the others have no known cause. The sample profile shows about 400,000 clones; 85% to 95% of them were found once. The top ten constitute 0.015% to 0.025% of the sample.

The sequenced sample was thymocytes. The source is a human donor. The V gene is TRBV11-2 and the J gene is TRBJ1-1; 6 matching bases give a weak D call of TRBD1. The DNA sequence is as follows: TGTGCCAGCTTAGAGGGGGACACTGAAGCTTTCTTT. It encodes CASLEGDTEAFF.